These 18 T cell receptor beta chains originate from one sample sequenced in a study of blood T cell repertoires in COVID-19. This table comes from immunoSEQ multiplex PCR, and its TCRdb copy is limited to in-frame clones, with some not included. The sample lists 180,000 or so clones, about 90% occurring once. Source material: PBMCs or T cells enriched from blood (not recorded which). The receptor source for this set is a human donor with acute COVID-19. The donor label of this sample is uncertain.

This clone is a singleton in its sample. This sequence joins TRBV7-9 and TRBJ2-5, with TRBD1 matching over 7 bases. J lost 3 bases, V lost 7 bases, and 11 bases had no gene match. Per germline, CDR1 SEHNR and CDR2 FQNEAQ (reference sequence). The CDR3 extends over 15 amino acids. The CDR3 loop is CASTHTDRVEETQYF. The CDR3 region has the DNA TGTGCCAGCACCCATACCGACAGGGTGGAAGAGACCCAGTACTTC.

The rearrangement uses TRBV28 and TRBJ1-1; 10 bases line up with TRBD1. Losses at the gene ends were 6 bases for V and 9 bases for J; bases not matched to a gene: 4. The length of the CDR3 is 12 residues. Germline loops: CDR1 MDHEN, CDR2 SYDVKM. CDR3 sequence (DNA): TGTGCCAGCAGCGCGGACAGGGGGAAAGCTTTCTTT. Translating gives CASSADRGKAFF. Complete variable domain (other parts from reference TRBV28 and TRBJ1-1): DVKVTQSSRYLVKRTGEKVFLECVQDMDHENMFWYRQDPGLGLRLIYFSYDVKMKEKGDIPEGYSVSREKKERFSLILESASTNQTSMYLCASSADRGKAFFGQGTRLTVV.

The chain is built from TRBV5-1 and TRBJ2-1; 10 bases map to TRBD2. Germline loops: CDR1 SGHRS, CDR2 YFSETQ. The V and J ends lost 3 bases and 7 bases, in that order; junction bases with no gene match: 7. The CDR3 contains 15 residues. The CDR3: CASSSRQLAGNEQFF. In DNA, the CDR3 is TGCGCCAGCAGCTCCAGACAACTAGCGGGAAATGAGCAGTTCTTC.

The chain links TRBV24-1 to TRBJ1-2; no clear D. The length of the CDR3 is 13 residues. Per germline, CDR1 KGHDR and CDR2 SFDVKD. V was clipped by 0 bases and J by 6 bases, with 7 bases between them. The CDR3 nucleotides are TGTGCCACCAGTGATTTGGCCGGGAATGGCTACACCTTC. Translation gives CATSDLAGNGYTF.

The table lists this clone with many counts. This chain uses TRBV28 with TRBJ2-7; 10 bases line up with TRBD1. V shed 5 bases and J 2 bases; nucleotides not matched to a gene: 12. This CDR3 has 17 amino acids. Germline values: CDR1 MDHEN, CDR2 SYDVKM. CDR3: CASSLLRDRGETYEQYF. CDR3 sequence (DNA): TGTGCCAGCAGTCTCCTCCGGGACAGGGGCGAAACCTACGAGCAGTACTTC.

This chain joins TRBV29-1 and TRBJ2-6; D not resolved. Trimming removed 6 bases from V and 0 bases from J, with 12 bases in between. The CDR3 spans 15 residues. Germline V gene lookup returns CDR1 SQVTM and CDR2 ANQGSEA. The CDR3, as DNA: TGCAGCGTCCAAGGAGTCCGCTCTGGGGCCAACGTCCTGACTTTC. Its protein product is CSVQGVRSGANVLTF.

V gene TRBV4-2 combines with J gene TRBJ2-7; tentative D call: TRBD2 (6 bases). The CDR3 is 13 amino acids. Germline-derived CDR1 and CDR2 are LGHNA and YNFKEQ. Trimming stripped 5 bases from V and 7 bases from J, with 15 bases between. In nucleotides, the CDR3 is TGTGCCAGCAGCATCGGGACTGAGAGGGAGCAGTACTTC. This codes for CASSIGTEREQYF.

The V and J genes are TRBV5-5 and TRBJ1-5; no firm D call. The V gene lost 0 bases and the J gene lost 7 bases, with 5 bases spanning the gap. From germline, CDR1 is SGHKS and CDR2 YYEKEE (reference sequence). This CDR3 region has 12 residues. Here the CDR3 reads CASSLGSQPQHF. Here the CDR3 DNA reads TGTGCCAGCAGCTTGGGAAGCCAGCCCCAGCATTTT.

The V gene is TRBV2, the J gene TRBJ2-1, with a weak D call TRBD1 (5 bases). V gave up 1 base and J gave up 10 bases, with 11 bases separating them. Germline V gene sequence: CDR1 SNHLY, CDR2 FYNNEI. This CDR3 has 13 amino acids. The CDR3 here is CASSEDRMGEQFF. The CDR3 bases are TGTGCCAGCAGTGAAGACAGGATGGGCGAGCAGTTCTTC.

This clone was observed once. The chain employs TRBV9 and TRBJ2-2; 12 nucleotides agree with TRBD1. Germline V gene data show CDR1 as SGDLS and CDR2 as YYNGEE. The CDR3 sequence is 17 residues long. V gave up 6 bases and J gave up 4 bases; unmatched junction bases: 10. The CDR3 nucleotides read TGTGCCAGCAATCAAGGGGACAGGGGGCCTCTCACCGGGGAGCTGTTTTTT. Translated: CASNQGDRGPLTGELFF.

The genes are TRBV19 and TRBJ1-2; 9 nucleotides match TRBD1. This CDR3 spans 13 amino acids. J lost 10 bases, V lost 5 bases, and 8 bases had no gene match. The germline CDR1 and CDR2 sequences are LNHDA and SQIVND (reference sequence). CDR3 amino acids: CASSSSGTGSYTF. CDR3 DNA: TGTGCCAGTAGTTCCTCCGGGACAGGGTCCTACACCTTC.

The CDR3 sequence is CASGENSPLHF. In DNA, the CDR3 is TGTGCCAGCGGTGAGAATTCACCCCTCCACTTT. The V and J genes are TRBV9 and TRBJ1-6, with D unclear. CDR1 and CDR2 from the germline V gene are SGDLS and YYNGEE. CDR3 size: 11 residues. V lost 7 bases to trimming and J lost 7 bases, with 6 bases between them.

The chain carries TRBV10-3 and TRBJ1-1, with a tentative D call TRBD1 (5 bases). With 3 bases removed from V and 1 base from J, the gap between germline ends came to 9 bases. The germline CDR1 and CDR2 sequences are ENHRY and SYGVKD. The CDR3 runs 14 residues. CDR3 nucleotide sequence: TGTGCCATCAGTGATGGGGGGAGGAACACTGAAGCTTTCTTT. Its protein is CAISDGGRNTEAFF.

The J gene is TRBJ2-5, the V gene TRBV4-1, with 7 bases lining up with TRBD1. CDR1 MGHRA and CDR2 YSYEKL come from the germline V gene. V dropped 5 bases and J dropped 4; count of bases not matched to a gene: 13. The CDR3 is 16 amino acids. CDR3 protein: CASSDIGQAKLETQYF. DNA of the CDR3: TGCGCCAGCAGCGATATAGGACAGGCAAAATTAGAGACCCAGTACTTC.

The rearrangement uses TRBV6-5 and TRBJ1-1; 9 positions agree with TRBD1. The CDR3 spans 15 residues. V gave up 6 bases and J gave up 3 bases; unmatched junction bases: 8. Germline assignment: CDR1 MNHEY and CDR2 SVGAGI. CDR3 coding DNA: TGTGCCAGCAGCCTCCTACAGGGGGCGGACACTGAAGCTTTCTTT. Amino acid sequence: CASSLLQGADTEAFF.

The CDR3 sequence is CASSRVSSTGELFF. As DNA, the CDR3 is TGTGCCAGCAGCAGGGTTTCCTCGACCGGGGAGCTGTTTTTT. This chain links TRBV6-5 with TRBJ2-2; a possible D gene is TRBD1 (5 bases). V lost 6 bases to trimming and J lost 5 bases, with 13 bases between them. CDR3 length: 14 residues. CDR1 and CDR2 (germline): MNHEY, SVGAGI.

The chain joins TRBV19 to TRBJ2-3; tentative D call: TRBD1 (7 bases). The CDR3 is 13 residues long. Germline loops: CDR1 LNHDA, CDR2 SQIVND (reference sequence). V dropped 9 bases and J dropped 2 bases, with 12 bases sitting between them. In DNA form, the CDR3 reads TGTGCCAGCGCGGGACAGTTCACAGATACGCAGTATTTT. This encodes CASAGQFTDTQYF.

The chain carries TRBV2 and TRBJ1-1, with TRBD1 as a possible D gene (6 bases). Trimming left V 3 bases short and J 10 bases short, with 15 bases between. Germline V CDR1 and CDR2: SNHLY, FYNNEI. The CDR3 has 13 residues. This CDR3 reads CASSDFGTSTAFF. In DNA, the CDR3 is TGTGCCAGCAGTGATTTCGGGACAAGTACAGCTTTCTTT. The whole variable domain, filled in from reference TRBV2 and TRBJ1-1, reads EPEVTQTPSHQVTQMGQEVILRCVPISNHLYFYWYRQILGQKVEFLVSFYNNEISEKSEIFDDQFSVERPDGSNFTLKIRSTKLEDSAMYFCASSDFGTSTAFFGQGTRLTVV.